Below, 16 T cell receptor beta chains from the same sample are listed, as sequenced in a study of early T cells in non-severe SARS-CoV-2 infection. TCRdb passed the 5' RACE reads through MiXCR, listing each CDR3 protein once. The table includes tens of thousands of distinct CDR3 sequences, approximately 8% detected once. The sample consisted of whole blood, taken at baseline. All receptors come from an adult who was a healthcare worker with PCR-confirmed SARS-CoV-2 infection or an uninfected control (not recorded which).

The chain has TRBV6-5 and TRBJ2-1, with 13 nucleotides matching TRBD2. V lost 3 bases to trimming and J lost 8 bases; unmatched junction nucleotides: 4. The CDR3 consists of 15 residues. Germline V lookup: CDR1 MNHEY, CDR2 SVGAGI. CDR3 nucleotide sequence: TGTGCCAGCAGTTATGGGACTAGCGGGAACTATGAGCAGTTCTTC. Residues: CASSYGTSGNYEQFF.

The rearrangement joins TRBV27 to TRBJ2-5; D uncertain. Trimming took off 6 bases at V and 5 bases at J, with 10 bases between the two ends. This CDR3 has 12 amino acids. Per the germline V gene, CDR1 is MNHEY and CDR2 is SMNVEV (reference sequence). In nucleotides, the CDR3 is TGTGCCAGCAGGGCAACAGAGGAGACCCAGTACTTC. This translates into CASRATEETQYF.

J is TRBJ1-5 and V is TRBV6-5; no clear D. The CDR3 contains 12 residues. V was trimmed by 8 bases and J by 3 bases, leaving 8 bases between them. In germline, CDR1 is MNHEY, CDR2 SVGAGI. CDR3 sequence: CASGDNNQPQHF. In DNA form, the CDR3 reads TGTGCCAGCGGGGATAACAATCAGCCCCAGCATTTT.

At least ten counts were recorded for this clonotype. The V gene is TRBV5-1, the J gene TRBJ2-6; D is perhaps TRBD1 (5 bases). V was cut by 2 bases and J by 1 base, with 7 bases left in between. Germline V gene data show CDR1 as SGHRS and CDR2 as YFSETQ. The length of the CDR3 is 15 residues. CDR3 in DNA: TGCGCCAGCAGCTTACCAGGGTCTGGGGCCAACGTCCTGACTTTC. It yields the protein CASSLPGSGANVLTF. Drawing the rest from reference TRBV5-1 and TRBJ2-6, the complete variable domain is KAGVTQTPRYLIKTRGQQVTLSCSPISGHRSVSWYQQTPGQGLQFLFEYFSETQRNKGNFPGRFSGRQFSNSRSEMNVSTLELGDSALYLCASSLPGSGANVLTFGAGSRLTVL.

This clonotype has a count of ten or more. The V gene is TRBV2, the J gene TRBJ2-2; TRBD1 matches at 10 bases. Germline lookup yields CDR1 SNHLY and CDR2 FYNNEI. V gave up 5 bases and J gave up 4 bases; unmatched junction bases: 4. The CDR3 extends over 15 amino acids. The CDR3 sequence: CASSRDRGFTGELFF. The CDR3 coding sequence is TGTGCCAGCAGTCGGGACAGGGGTTTCACCGGGGAGCTGTTTTTT.

This clonotype was found a few times. V usage is TRBV5-4 and J usage is TRBJ1-1; D not resolved. There are 13 residues in the CDR3. Trimming stripped 0 bases from V and 2 bases from J, with 5 bases between. From germline, CDR1 is SGHNT and CDR2 YYREEE (reference sequence). CDR3 in amino acids: CASSLASNTEAFF. DNA of the CDR3: TGTGCCAGCAGCTTGGCATCCAACACTGAAGCTTTCTTT.

This clonotype was seen repeatedly, ten times or more. The chain employs TRBV4-1 and TRBJ2-1; D is uncertain. The germline V and J ends were trimmed by 1 base and 9 bases, with 16 bases remaining between them. The CDR3 runs to 15 residues. Germline V CDR1 and CDR2: MGHRA, YSYEKL. The CDR3 coding sequence is TGCGCCAGCAGCCAAGGGATTGGTCTAGGGCCTGAGCAGTTCTTC. Translating gives CASSQGIGLGPEQFF.

This clonotype has ten or more counts. This rearrangement joins TRBV19 to TRBJ2-7; D remains ambiguous. Trimming took 3 bases from V and 0 from J, leaving 6 bases between them. Germline values: CDR1 LNHDA, CDR2 SQIVND (reference sequence). The CDR3 totals 13 residues. CDR3 DNA sequence: TGTGCCAGTAGTATGAGCAGCTCCTACGAGCAGTACTTC. Amino acid sequence: CASSMSSSYEQYF.

This clonotype appeared many times. The chain couples TRBV7-3 to TRBJ2-1; TRBD2 agrees at 8 bases. In germline, CDR1 is SGHTA, CDR2 FQGTGA. Germline trimming cut 4 bases from V and 7 bases from J; bases unmatched to any gene: 6. The CDR3 runs 14 residues. CDR3 DNA sequence: TGTGCCAGCAGCTCTAGCGGGCCCTCGAATGAGCAGTTCTTC. Amino acid sequence: CASSSSGPSNEQFF.

The chain links TRBV2 to TRBJ1-6; TRBD1 is a possible D gene (6 bases). Germline values: CDR1 SNHLY, CDR2 FYNNEI. The V gene lost 4 bases and the J gene lost 10 bases, with 20 bases spanning the gap. The CDR3 spans 16 residues. CDR3 nucleotide sequence: TGTGCCAGCAGTGTGGATCAGGGGCAGCAGTTGTCACCCCTCCACTTT. Protein: CASSVDQGQQLSPLHF.

This chain connects TRBV19 to TRBJ2-3; 7 nucleotides agree with TRBD1. The CDR3 extends over 14 amino acids. CDR1 and CDR2 (germline): LNHDA, SQIVND (reference sequence). V gave up 8 bases and J gave up 4 bases; unmatched junction bases: 9. CDR3 amino acids: CASGRQGGSDTQYF. In DNA, the CDR3 is TGTGCCAGTGGGCGACAGGGCGGCTCAGATACGCAGTATTTT.

This clonotype came up many times. The chain links TRBV24-1 to TRBJ2-1; 8 bases line up with TRBD2. The germline V gene has CDR1 KGHDR and CDR2 SFDVKD. V shed 4 bases, J shed 12 bases, and the junction held 4 bases outside the gene matches. This CDR3 region has 12 residues. The DNA of the CDR3 is TGTGCCACCAGTGACCAGACTAGCGCGCAGTTCTTC. This codes for CATSDQTSAQFF.

This chain links TRBV11-2 with TRBJ1-5, with D perhaps TRBD1 (6 bases). Trimming cost V 2 bases and J 6 bases, with 14 bases left between them. Germline loops: CDR1 SGHAT, CDR2 FQNNGV. CDR3 length equals 15 residues. The CDR3 loop reads CASSLNTGFGQPQHF. The CDR3 nucleotides read TGTGCCAGCAGCTTAAATACAGGGTTTGGTCAGCCCCAGCATTTT.

This clonotype was counted at least ten times. The chain links TRBV14 to TRBJ1-2; TRBD1 aligns across 7 bases. The germline V gene has CDR1 SGHDN and CDR2 FVKESK. CDR3 length: 13 amino acids. V was clipped by 2 bases and J by 8 bases; unmatched bases: 5. The CDR3 bases are TGTGCCAGCAGCCAACTTAACAGGGGCGGCTACACCTTC. Translating it yields CASSQLNRGGYTF.

This clonotype has a count of ten or more. The CDR3 bases are TGTGCCAGTAGCCGGCGGGAGGGGACGCAGTATTTT. Its translation is CASSRREGTQYF. The gene calls are TRBV19 and TRBJ2-3; 9 nucleotides line up with TRBD2. The CDR3 spans 12 residues. Germline CDR1 LNHDA, CDR2 SQIVND (reference sequence). The V and J ends lost 6 bases and 9 bases, in that order; junction bases with no gene match: 4.

A few counts support this clonotype. The junction shows a germline mismatch at one end, possibly a read error. V gene TRBV10-3 combines with J gene TRBJ2-5, with 11 nucleotides matching TRBD2. CDR3 length: 15 residues. Germline V gene data show CDR1 as ENHRY and CDR2 as SYGVKD. The CDR3 region has the DNA TGTGCCATCAGCCTAAGCGGGACTAGCGGAGAGGCCCAGTACTTC. Translation gives CAISLSGTSGEAQYF.